What follows are 20 T cell receptor beta chains derived from one specimen sequenced in a study of human T cells and chemical hapten exposure. This sample's time point: pre-sensitization, week 0. Indicated treatment: therapeutic diphenylcyclopropenone sensitization with weekly scalp DPC. Each CDR3 protein is one row after TCRdb ran MiXCR on the RACE reads. The data hold fewer than 70,000 distinct CDR3 sequences, with approximately 6.7% observed a single time. This material consisted of whole blood, taken in connection with sensitization to the hapten diphenylcyclopropenone (DPC). The receptors derive from a woman aged 25-40 years with alopecia areata. Some clones in this sample may be carry-over from other donors' samples.

This clonotype has ten or more counts. This rearrangement joins TRBV6-1 to TRBJ2-1; 10 bases fit TRBD2. This CDR3 region has 15 residues. V lost 2 bases to trimming and J lost 8 bases; unmatched junction nucleotides: 6. The germline CDR1 and CDR2 sequences are MNHNS and SASEGT. CDR3 DNA: TGTGCCAGCAGTGAAATGACTAGCGGGTTGGATGAGCAGTTCTTC. This gives the protein CASSEMTSGLDEQFF.

This clonotype showed up many times. The rearrangement joins TRBV5-6 to TRBJ1-1; TRBD1 matches 8 bases. After removal of 4 bases from V and 2 bases from J, the junction contained 19 bases not matched to a gene. The germline V gene has CDR1 SGHDT and CDR2 YYEEEE. CDR3 length: 19 residues. The CDR3 loop reads CASSPLFQGASPPNTEAFF. In DNA form, the CDR3 reads TGTGCCAGCAGCCCACTATTTCAGGGGGCCAGCCCTCCTAACACTGAAGCTTTCTTT.

This clonotype has at least ten counts. The chain uses TRBV20-1 and TRBJ2-7, with 9 bases that match TRBD1. Germline V gene sequence: CDR1 DFQATT, CDR2 SNEGSKA (reference sequence). J gave up 5 bases and V 4 bases, and 9 bases lay outside the gene matches. This CDR3 has 14 amino acids. CDR3 nucleotide sequence: TGCAGTGCTACGCCGGGACAGGGAGGCCACGAGCAGTACTTC. Translating gives CSATPGQGGHEQYF.

This clonotype was observed at least ten times. V is TRBV20-1 and J is TRBJ2-3; 12 bases fit TRBD2. The CDR3 covers 15 residues. The germline V gene has CDR1 DFQATT and CDR2 SNEGSKA (reference sequence). V was pared by 5 bases and J by 2 bases, with 5 bases of the junction left unmatched. The CDR3 DNA follows: TGCAGTGCTTACGGACTAGCGGGGTCCACAGATACGCAGTATTTT. This codes for CSAYGLAGSTDTQYF.

This clonotype was recorded at least ten times. The chain carries TRBV12-3 or TRBV12-4 and TRBJ2-7, with D possibly matching TRBD2 (7 bases). Trimming pared 6 bases from V and 2 bases from J, leaving 20 bases between. CDR3 length equals 16 residues. The DNA of the CDR3 is TGTGCCAGCAGCCCCCCCGTCGGGGGGCCTACCTACGAGCAGTACTTC. Residues: CASSPPVGGPTYEQYF.

The sample holds many counts of this clonotype. The rearrangement links TRBV30 to TRBJ2-7; weak D call: TRBD1 (6 bases). Deletions cut 4 bases from V and 2 bases from J, with 12 bases between. Germline assignment: CDR1 GTSNPN and CDR2 SVGIG (reference sequence). This CDR3 is built from 13 residues. This CDR3 is CAWMSGAPYEQYF. The CDR3 nucleotides are TGTGCCTGGATGTCAGGGGCCCCCTACGAGCAGTACTTC.

This clonotype was seen ten or more times. The V gene is TRBV7-2, the J gene TRBJ2-3, with D possibly TRBD2 on 7 matching bases. There are 18 residues in the CDR3. Germline V gene data show CDR1 as SGHTA and CDR2 as FQGNSA. The germline V and J ends were trimmed by 2 bases and 4 bases, with 22 bases remaining between them. The CDR3 protein is CASSLLGGGPYESDTQYF. CDR3 nucleotides: TGTGCCAGCAGCTTACTTGGGGGGGGGCCCTATGAGTCAGATACGCAGTATTTT.

This clonotype appeared a few times. The chain recombines TRBV5-5 with TRBJ1-2, with 9 bases identical to TRBD1. The CDR3 spans 19 residues. Trimming at V came to 3 bases and at J to 0 bases, leaving 15 bases not matched to a gene. Germline V CDR1 and CDR2: SGHKS, YYEKEE (reference sequence). The CDR3 reads CASSSETPGQGTPNYGYTF. The CDR3 DNA is TGTGCCAGCAGCTCGGAAACCCCGGGACAGGGAACCCCTAACTATGGCTACACCTTC.

This clonotype was picked up many times. The chain recombines TRBV2 with TRBJ2-5; 9 bases map to TRBD1. This CDR3 spans 14 amino acids. The V gene's germline CDR1 is SNHLY and CDR2 FYNNEI. V was pared by 7 bases and J by 1 base, with 4 bases of the junction left unmatched. The CDR3 here is CASNGQGIQETQYF. CDR3 bases: TGTGCCAGCAACGGACAGGGGATCCAAGAGACCCAGTACTTC.

This chain uses TRBV29-1 with TRBJ2-5; D gene ambiguous. V dropped 5 bases and J dropped 1 base, with 8 bases sitting between them. Germline CDR1 SQVTM, CDR2 ANQGSEA. The CDR3 is 12 amino acids. CDR3 DNA sequence: TGCAGCGTTTTGATGGGCCAAGAGACCCAGTACTTC. Translated, it gives CSVLMGQETQYF.

J is TRBJ2-6 and V is TRBV18; 11 bases fit TRBD1. The germline CDR1 and CDR2 sequences are KGHSH and LQKENI. This CDR3 is 17 amino acids long. Unmatched junction bases numbered 2, after V lost 4 bases and J lost 0 bases. DNA for the CDR3: TGTGCCAGCTCACGTGGACAGGGGGCCTCTGGGGCCAACGTCCTGACTTTC. Translated: CASSRGQGASGANVLTF.

This clonotype was picked up many times. The V gene is TRBV12-3 or TRBV12-4, the J gene TRBJ1-2; D is uncertain. The CDR3 is 9 amino acids. The germline V and J ends were trimmed by 8 bases and 4 bases, with 2 bases remaining between them. The CDR3 DNA reads TGTGCCAGCGGCTATGGCTACACCTTC. Translation: CASGYGYTF.

This clonotype was found a few times. The CDR3 here is CASSESGGIYNEQFF. As DNA, the CDR3 is TGCGCCAGCAGCGAAAGCGGGGGGATCTACAATGAGCAGTTCTTC. This chain links TRBV5-1 with TRBJ2-1; 9 bases align to TRBD2. The germline V gene encodes CDR1 SGHRS and CDR2 YFSETQ. This CDR3 has 15 residues. With 4 bases clipped from V and 3 bases from J, the junction kept 5 bases outside the gene matches.

In this sample, this clonotype turned up many times. V and J are TRBV10-3 and TRBJ2-3; 7 bases agree with TRBD2. CDR3 length: 17 residues. V was clipped by 3 bases and J by 0 bases; unmatched bases: 9. The germline V gene encodes CDR1 ENHRY and CDR2 SYGVKD. CDR3 sequence (DNA): TGTGCCATCAGTGACCCCGCCGGACTAGAAAGCACAGATACGCAGTATTTT. This codes for CAISDPAGLESTDTQYF.

This clonotype was counted between two and nine times. This chain connects TRBV29-1 to TRBJ1-6; TRBD1 agrees at 8 bases. Germline CDR1 is SQVTM and CDR2 is ANQGSEA. The CDR3 runs 16 residues. The junction had 11 bases not matched to a gene; V was cut back by 3 bases and J by 7 bases. CDR3 nucleotide sequence: TGCAGCGTTGATCAGTCAGGGGGCGTTAGAAATTCACCCCTCCACTTT. Translation gives CSVDQSGGVRNSPLHF.

The V gene is TRBV5-1, the J gene TRBJ2-3, with TRBD2 matching 8 bases. V was pared by 5 bases and J by 3 bases, with 14 bases of the junction left unmatched. This CDR3 has 17 amino acids. Germline assignment: CDR1 SGHRS and CDR2 YFSETQ. The CDR3: CASSIERGFFATDTQYF. The CDR3, as DNA: TGCGCCAGCAGTATCGAGCGGGGGTTTTTCGCAACAGATACGCAGTATTTT.

This clonotype was counted at least ten times. This chain connects TRBV5-4 to TRBJ1-2, with TRBD1 matching over 9 bases. The CDR3 totals 16 residues. From germline, CDR1 is SGHNT and CDR2 YYREEE (reference sequence). Trimming took 8 bases from V and 8 from J; bases not matched to a gene: 19. This CDR3 reads CASSTGLGQGASGYTF. The CDR3 nucleotides are TGTGCCAGTAGCACGGGGCTGGGACAGGGAGCTTCAGGCTACACCTTC. The whole variable domain, remainder taken from reference TRBV5-4 and TRBJ1-2, is ETGVTQSPTHLIKTRGQQVTLRCSSQSGHNTVSWYQQALGQGPQFIFQYYREEENGRGNFPPRFSGLQFPNYSSELNVNALELDDSALYLCASSTGLGQGASGYTFGSGTRLTVV.

This clonotype has a count of ten or more. The chain joins TRBV11-2 to TRBJ1-4; D is possibly TRBD1 (6 bases). This CDR3 comprises 14 residues. CDR1 and CDR2 from the germline V gene are SGHAT and FQNNGV. V was pared by 1 base and J by 3 bases, with 6 bases between. The DNA of the CDR3 is TGTGCCAGCAGCTTAGGGACAGCTAATGAAAAACTGTTTTTT. Amino acids: CASSLGTANEKLFF.

This clonotype was seen more than once but under ten times. The genes are TRBV20-1 and TRBJ1-2; D is possibly TRBD1 (6 bases). Looked up from germline, CDR1 is DFQATT and CDR2 is SNEGSKA (reference sequence). The CDR3 is 15 residues long. V was pared by 0 bases and J by 7 bases, with 18 bases between. The chain's CDR3 is CSARETGASVFGYTF. The CDR3 DNA follows: TGCAGTGCTAGAGAGACGGGGGCAAGCGTTTTTGGCTACACCTTC.

The sample holds a few counts of this clonotype. The chain couples TRBV30 to TRBJ2-4, with D possibly being TRBD1 or TRBD2 (5 bases each). Between the trimmed V and J ends, which lost 2 bases and 0 bases, there was a span of 14 bases. In germline, CDR1 is GTSNPN, CDR2 SVGIG (reference sequence). This CDR3 is 16 amino acids long. For the CDR3, the DNA is TGTGCCTGGAGTTCCGAGGGGCTACTAGCCAAAAACATTCAGTACTTC. As protein: CAWSSEGLLAKNIQYF.